This entry describes one TCR beta chain. The antigen is unknown. A multiplex PCR was run with 60 Vbeta primers and 13 Jbeta primers. This table comes from immunoSEQ multiplex PCR, and its TCRdb copy is limited to in-frame clones, with some not included. The table has about 200,000 clones, 70% to 90% seen once. This record comes from a study of cytomegalovirus exposure and HLA in healthy donors. General study results and limits: The authors excluded some V segments, including TRBV6-2 and TRBV6-3, as indistinguishable. Researchers reported in a later analysis that a missense DCLRE1C variant was tied to TCR beta V- and J-gene trimming.

CDR1 is SGHVS, CDR2 FQNEAQ, per germline. V dropped 5 bases and J dropped 6 bases, with 24 bases sitting between them. The CDR3 is 17 residues long. Healthy people donating bone marrow made up the donors. The chain joins TRBV7-8 to TRBJ2-3, with D tentatively TRBD2 (5 bases). This clonotype was obtained from a woman aged 25 to 45 in good health and CMV-seronegative. The sequencing input was PBMCs. This CDR3 reads CASSLTRLAALGDTQYF. CDR3 bases: TGTGCCAGCAGCCTAACTAGGCTAGCCGCCTTAGGGGATACGCAGTATTTT. The full variable domain, in which reference TRBV7-8 and TRBJ2-3 provide the parts outside the CDR3, is GAGVSQSPRYKVAKRGQDVALRCDPISGHVSLFWYQQALGQGPEFLTYFQNEAQLDKSGLPSDRFFAERPEGSVSTLKIQRTQQEDSAVYLCASSLTRLAALGDTQYFGPGTRLTVL.